The 26 T cell receptor beta chains listed next were all sequenced from one sample in a study of vaccination and CD4 T cells after COVID-19. Cultured CD4+ T-cell DNA underwent Oncomine TCR Beta short-read sequencing. Each CDR3 protein gets one entry after TCRdb re-called the PCR reads with MiXCR. The table has several thousand distinct CDR3 sequences, around 20% seen once; the top ten hold roughly 13%. The treatment denotes: roughly ten-day PBMC culture with coronavirus spike peptide pools or control peptides (ViraFEST assay). Which antigens these TCRs recognize remains unknown. Sequenced input: CD4+ T cells from blood, cultured in vitro. These TCRs come from a human donor who had recovered from COVID-19.

V is TRBV5-5 and J is TRBJ2-1; D is possibly TRBD1 (5 bases). V was clipped by 0 bases and J by 5 bases, with 21 bases between them. This CDR3 has 18 residues. CDR1 is SGHKS, CDR2 YYEKEE, per germline (reference sequence). CDR3 protein: CASSLEGARLVFDNEQFF. DNA for the CDR3: TGTGCCAGCAGCTTGGAAGGGGCACGGTTGGTGTTCGACAATGAGCAGTTCTTC.

The rearrangement joins TRBV5-1 to TRBJ1-1; maybe TRBD1 (6 bases). Trimming removed 1 base from V and 3 bases from J, with 10 bases in between. This CDR3 region has 14 residues. The germline CDR1 and CDR2 sequences are SGHRS and YFSETQ. Written as DNA, the CDR3 is TGCGCCAGCAGCTTGCCAGGGGTGGACACTGAAGCTTTCTTT. Amino acids: CASSLPGVDTEAFF.

This clonotype has more than one count but fewer than ten. This sequence joins TRBV19 and TRBJ2-2; TRBD1 might be the D (5 bases). V was trimmed by 5 bases and J by 5 bases, leaving 18 bases between them. CDR1 LNHDA and CDR2 SQIVND come from the germline V gene (reference sequence). The CDR3 contains 16 residues. CDR3 sequence reads: CASSVTQVRLTGELFF. In DNA form, the CDR3 reads TGTGCCAGTAGTGTTACACAGGTTCGTCTAACCGGGGAGCTGTTTTTT. Filled out from reference TRBV19 and TRBJ2-2, the complete variable domain reads DGGITQSPKYLFRKEGQNVTLSCEQNLNHDAMYWYRQDPGQGLRLIYYSQIVNDFQKGDIAEGYSVSREKKESFPLTVTSAQKNPTAFYLCASSVTQVRLTGELFFGEGSRLTVL.

The V and J genes are TRBV20-1 and TRBJ2-1, with D unresolved. The CDR3 covers 12 residues. Trimming took 4 bases from V and 5 from J, leaving 9 bases between them. Germline V CDR1 and CDR2: DFQATT, SNEGSKA (reference sequence). The CDR3 loop reads CSANGPNNEQFF. In DNA form, the CDR3 reads TGCAGTGCTAATGGGCCAAACAATGAGCAGTTCTTC.

Sample share makes this clonotype medium-sized. This chain links TRBV20-1 with TRBJ2-1; 8 nucleotides match TRBD1. Germline trimming cut 0 bases from V and 8 bases from J; bases unmatched to any gene: 9. The germline gives CDR1 DFQATT, CDR2 SNEGSKA (reference sequence). The CDR3 sequence is 15 residues long. Here the CDR3 DNA reads TGCAGTGCTAGAGATTACGGACAGGGTGGGGATGAGCAGTTCTTC. This sequence encodes CSARDYGQGGDEQFF.

The J gene is TRBJ2-5, the V gene TRBV18; D is uncertain. The V and J ends lost 3 bases and 1 base respectively, with 6 bases between them. This CDR3 is 13 amino acids long. Germline CDR1 reads KGHSH; CDR2 reads LQKENI. DNA for the CDR3: TGTGCCAGCTCACCCGGGCTCCAAGAGACCCAGTACTTC. It translates to CASSPGLQETQYF.

With respect to this clonotype: A much bigger clone sits one base away, suggesting this may be a read error. The rearrangement links TRBV7-2 to TRBJ1-2; no definite D call. CDR1 is SGHTA and CDR2 is FQGNSA in the germline V gene. The germline V and J ends were trimmed by 5 bases and 6 bases, with 13 bases remaining between them. The CDR3 runs 13 residues. CDR3 bases: TGTGCCAGCAGCATTCAGATCGGGGATGGCTACACCTTC. Translated, it gives CASSIQIGDGYTF.

This clonotype came up a few times. V is TRBV5-8 and J is TRBJ1-2; perhaps TRBD1 as D (6 bases). The CDR3 is 15 residues long. CDR1 and CDR2 (germline): SGHTS, YDEGEE. Trimming took 6 bases from V and 4 from J, leaving 19 bases between them. The CDR3, as DNA: TGTGCCAGCACCCTCCGCCCCGGGGGGCTCTATGGCTACACCTTC. Protein: CASTLRPGGLYGYTF.

This clonotype showed up just a few times. The junction departs from germline at one end; a sequencing error may be responsible. This chain links TRBV12-3 or TRBV12-4 with TRBJ1-5; D ambiguous. There are 14 residues in the CDR3. CDR3 sequence: CASRLGLSNQPQHF. The CDR3 bases are TGTGCCAGCAGATTAGGGCTTAGCAATCAGCCCCAGCATTTT.

This clonotype was picked up a small number of times. The J gene is TRBJ1-3, the V gene TRBV5-8; D remains ambiguous. Germline CDR1 is SGHTS and CDR2 is YDEGEE. Trimming stripped 2 bases from V and 2 bases from J, with 11 bases between. The CDR3 spans 15 residues. CDR3 DNA: TGTGCCAGCAGCTTAGCCCCCGGGCCTGGAAACACCATATATTTT. Protein product: CASSLAPGPGNTIYF.

This chain uses TRBV2 with TRBJ2-5; 7 bases align to TRBD2. Germline V gene data show CDR1 as SNHLY and CDR2 as FYNNEI. V was clipped by 10 bases and J by 4 bases; unmatched bases: 6. The CDR3 consists of 12 residues. The CDR3: CAISWGGETQYF. The CDR3 DNA is TGTGCCATCTCGTGGGGGGGAGAGACCCAGTACTTC.

The chain employs TRBV7-9 and TRBJ2-7; D is ambiguous. This CDR3 has 12 amino acids. Trimming cost V 3 bases and J 6 bases, with 9 bases left between them. Germline V CDR1 and CDR2: SEHNR, FQNEAQ (reference sequence). The CDR3 region is CASSFSGFEQYF. The CDR3 coding sequence is TGTGCCAGCAGCTTTTCAGGATTCGAGCAGTACTTC. Full variable domain (rest looked up from reference TRBV7-9 and TRBJ2-7): DTGVSQNPRHKITKRGQNVTFRCDPISEHNRLYWYRQTLGQGPEFLTYFQNEAQLEKSRLLSDRFSAERPKGSFSTLEIQRTEQGDSAMYLCASSFSGFEQYFGPGTRLTVT.

This chain connects TRBV6-1 to TRBJ1-6; 10 nucleotides line up with TRBD1. V trimming: 6 bases; J trimming: 9 bases; junction bases outside the gene matches: 5. This CDR3 contains 14 residues. Looked up from germline, CDR1 is MNHNS and CDR2 is SASEGT. The CDR3 DNA sequence: TGTGCCAGCAGAGGACAGGGGGGGAGTTCACCCCTCCACTTT. Residues: CASRGQGGSSPLHF.

The CDR3 nucleotides read TGTGCCAGCAGCTTACAGCGGGGGACGGGGACCCAGTACTTC. Protein sequence: CASSLQRGTGTQYF. The gene calls are TRBV11-2 and TRBJ2-5; 8 positions agree with TRBD2. CDR3 length: 14 amino acids. Unmatched junction bases numbered 6, after V lost 2 bases and J lost 7 bases. Germline assignment: CDR1 SGHAT and CDR2 FQNNGV.

The chain recombines TRBV2 with TRBJ2-7; D not resolved. Deletions cut 4 bases from V and 3 bases from J, with 16 bases between. Germline CDR1 SNHLY, CDR2 FYNNEI. CDR3 length equals 15 residues. CDR3 protein: CASSALPLGNYEQYF. The CDR3 region has the DNA TGTGCCAGCAGTGCCCTCCCCCTAGGAAACTACGAGCAGTACTTC.

The chain carries TRBV12-3 or TRBV12-4 and TRBJ1-1; a weak D match, TRBD1 (6 bases). Between the trimmed V and J ends, which lost 4 bases and 5 bases, there was a span of 11 bases. The CDR3 loop spans 13 amino acids. CDR3 coding DNA: TGTGCCAGCAGTTCTCTGACAGGTACTGAAGCTTTCTTT. This codes for CASSSLTGTEAFF.

The rearrangement uses TRBV2 and TRBJ1-2; a weak D match, TRBD1 (5 bases). Germline V gives CDR1 SNHLY, CDR2 FYNNEI. This CDR3 is built from 14 residues. V was cut by 4 bases and J by 8 bases, with 17 bases left in between. Written as DNA, the CDR3 is TGTGCCAGCAGTGGTCCCGGGACCGCTCAAGGCTACACCTTC. This sequence encodes CASSGPGTAQGYTF.

On this clonotype itself: A single base separates this from a much larger clone, so it may be a read error. The chain employs TRBV6-1 and TRBJ1-6; 9 positions agree with TRBD1. Germline trimming cut 8 bases from V and 1 base from J; bases unmatched to any gene: 6. Germline V gene lookup returns CDR1 MNHNS and CDR2 SASEGT. The CDR3 has 16 amino acids. CDR3: CASGSGTGSYNSPLHF. The CDR3 DNA sequence: TGTGCCAGCGGCTCCGGGACAGGGTCCTATAATTCACCCCTCCACTTT.

This sequence joins TRBV25-1 and TRBJ1-6; D gene unclear. V lost 4 bases and J 5 bases, leaving 18 bases between the germline ends. Germline values: CDR1 MGHDK, CDR2 SYGVNS. CDR3 length: 17 amino acids. CDR3 nucleotide sequence: TGTGCCAGCAGTGCCCAGCTTTCTTTAGGGCATAATTCACCCCTCCACTTT. This translates into CASSAQLSLGHNSPLHF.

This clonotype appeared a few times. This sequence joins TRBV5-1 and TRBJ1-6; no definite D call. Looked up from germline, CDR1 is SGHRS and CDR2 is YFSETQ. The CDR3 runs to 14 residues. The V end was cut by 0 bases, the J end by 8 bases, with 9 bases between. CDR3 amino acids: CASSLVPQYSPLHF. The CDR3 nucleotides are TGCGCCAGCAGCTTGGTTCCCCAGTATTCACCCCTCCACTTT.

This clonotype is classed as medium-sized. CDR3 sequence: CSARAPSSGNTIYF. As DNA, the CDR3 is TGCAGTGCTAGAGCCCCAAGCTCTGGAAACACCATATATTTT. J is TRBJ1-3 and V is TRBV20-1, with D hard to call. Germline CDR1 and CDR2: DFQATT and SNEGSKA (reference sequence). The CDR3 loop spans 14 amino acids. V shed 1 base and J shed 0 bases, with 7 bases lying between them.

This clonotype counts as medium-sized (0.01 to 0.1%). The V call is TRBV5-1, the J call TRBJ1-2; 9 positions agree with TRBD1. The CDR3 spans 14 residues. V lost 0 bases, J lost 7 bases, and 4 bases stayed unmatched. CDR1 and CDR2 from the germline V gene are SGHRS and YFSETQ. The CDR3 DNA follows: TGCGCCAGCAGCTTGGGGGACAGGGCCGGTGGCTACACCTTC. Translating gives CASSLGDRAGGYTF.

The chain recombines TRBV18 with TRBJ2-2; 8 bases match TRBD1. The V segment lost 6 bases and the J segment 0 bases; nucleotides outside the gene matches: 3. CDR1 and CDR2 from the germline V gene are KGHSH and LQKENI. The length of the CDR3 is 15 residues. The CDR3 coding sequence is TGTGCCAGCTCTCCGACAGGGGCGAACACCGGGGAGCTGTTTTTT. Translating gives CASSPTGANTGELFF.

By share of the sample, this clonotype is medium-sized (0.01 to 0.1%). V and J are TRBV27 and TRBJ1-5; 8 bases agree with TRBD1. This CDR3 is built from 15 residues. Germline CDR1 MNHEY, CDR2 SMNVEV (reference sequence). Unmatched junction bases numbered 4, after V lost 6 bases and J lost 0 bases. The CDR3 region has the DNA TGTGCCAGCAGCGTGGACAGGGTTAGCAATCAGCCCCAGCATTTT. Amino acid sequence: CASSVDRVSNQPQHF.

This clonotype was counted only a few times. The CDR3 DNA is TGTGCCTGGACAGTTAAGACAGATACGCAGTATTTT. Protein sequence: CAWTVKTDTQYF. The chain is built from TRBV30 and TRBJ2-3; D gene ambiguous. The V end lost 4 bases, the J end lost 3 bases, and 8 bases lay between the germline ends. The CDR3 runs to 12 residues. The germline V gene has CDR1 GTSNPN and CDR2 SVGIG (reference sequence).

The table lists this clonotype with a few counts. The rearrangement joins TRBV6-5 to TRBJ2-1; perhaps TRBD1 as D (6 bases). Trimming took 4 bases from V and 4 from J, leaving 14 bases between them. Germline V CDR1 and CDR2: MNHEY, SVGAGI. The CDR3 runs to 15 residues. The CDR3 DNA reads as TGTGCCAGCAGTTCACTCCCCGGGACATACAATGAGCAGTTCTTC. Translation: CASSSLPGTYNEQFF.